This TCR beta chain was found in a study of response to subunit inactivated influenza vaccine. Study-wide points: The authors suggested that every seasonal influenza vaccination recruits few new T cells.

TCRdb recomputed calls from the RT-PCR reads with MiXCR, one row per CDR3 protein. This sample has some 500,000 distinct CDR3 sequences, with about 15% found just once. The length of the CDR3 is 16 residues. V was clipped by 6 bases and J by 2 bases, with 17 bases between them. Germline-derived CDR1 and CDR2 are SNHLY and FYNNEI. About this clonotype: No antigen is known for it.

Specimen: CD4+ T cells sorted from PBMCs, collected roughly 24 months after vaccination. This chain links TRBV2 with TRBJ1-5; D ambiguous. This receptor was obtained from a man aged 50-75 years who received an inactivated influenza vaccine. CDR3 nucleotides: TGTGCCAGCAGGAGTGGGCAGAATTTAGGCAATCAGCCCCAGCATTTT. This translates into CASRSGQNLGNQPQHF.